What follows are 7 T cell receptor beta chains derived from one specimen sequenced in a study of blood T cell repertoires in COVID-19. Sequencing was performed with immunoSEQ multiplex PCR; in TCRdb, only in-frame clones are kept and a portion is missing. Here the sample spans 200,000 to 250,000 clones, approximately 87% being singletons. The specimen was peripheral blood. The source is a man in his 60s with acute or convalescent COVID-19.

The chain uses TRBV9 and TRBJ2-5, with a possible D match to TRBD2 (7 bases). The V gene lost 0 bases and the J gene lost 1 base, with 16 bases spanning the gap. Germline V gives CDR1 SGDLS, CDR2 YYNGEE. The CDR3 spans 17 residues. The CDR3 is CASSVEGGASGQETQYF. The CDR3 nucleotides read TGTGCCAGCAGCGTAGAGGGGGGGGCTAGCGGCCAAGAGACCCAGTACTTC.

V is TRBV7-2 and J is TRBJ2-2, with D possibly TRBD1 on 5 matching bases. Germline V gives CDR1 SGHTA, CDR2 FQGNSA. The length of the CDR3 is 14 residues. Between the trimmed V and J ends, which lost 4 bases and 4 bases, there was a span of 10 bases. Written as DNA, the CDR3 is TGTGCCAGCAGCTCCAGGACATCCACCGGGGAGCTGTTTTTT. It is translated as CASSSRTSTGELFF.

This clone was seen a handful of times. The J gene is TRBJ1-1, the V gene TRBV2, with 8 bases lining up with TRBD1. The V and J ends lost 4 bases and 5 bases, in that order; junction bases with no gene match: 6. The CDR3 is 14 residues long. The V gene's germline CDR1 is SNHLY and CDR2 FYNNEI. The CDR3 DNA sequence: TGTGCCAGCAGTGGGCAGGGGGCGCCTACTGAAGCTTTCTTT. It encodes CASSGQGAPTEAFF.

The chain recombines TRBV29-1 with TRBJ2-5, with 11 positions matching TRBD2. V lost 3 bases and J lost 4; bases outside the gene matches: 7. Germline values: CDR1 SQVTM, CDR2 ANQGSEA. The CDR3 length is 15 residues. Written as DNA, the CDR3 is TGCAGCGTTGATAGCGGGAGGGCCGGTGTAGAGACCCAGTACTTC. Its translation: CSVDSGRAGVETQYF.

The genes are TRBV5-1 and TRBJ1-1; no clear D gene. The V gene lost 0 bases and the J gene lost 5 bases, with 8 bases spanning the gap. The germline CDR1 and CDR2 sequences are SGHRS and YFSETQ. This CDR3 comprises 13 residues. The CDR3 DNA reads TGCGCCAGCAGCTTGGCCCCCGGGACTGAAGCTTTCTTT. It codes for CASSLAPGTEAFF.

The chain is built from TRBV19 and TRBJ2-1, with D tentatively TRBD2 (6 bases). V was clipped by 6 bases and J by 0 bases, with 18 bases between them. The CDR3 has 17 residues. In germline, CDR1 is LNHDA, CDR2 SQIVND (reference sequence). CDR3 coding DNA: TGTGCCAGTAGCCCCTTGACGGGGGTACCCTCCTACAATGAGCAGTTCTTC. Residues: CASSPLTGVPSYNEQFF.

With respect to this clone: Different DNA sequences within this sample yield the same CDR3. This chain joins TRBV12-3 or TRBV12-4 and TRBJ1-5; D remains ambiguous. The CDR3 runs to 13 residues. The V gene lost 3 bases and the J gene lost 4 bases, with 7 bases spanning the gap. The CDR3 DNA sequence: TGTGCCAGCAGTTTGTCGGAGAATCAGCCCCAGCATTTT. Amino acids: CASSLSENQPQHF.